This T cell receptor beta chain stems from a study of blood T cell repertoires in COVID-19. Using immunoSEQ multiplex PCR, the repertoire was profiled, and TCRdb retains in-frame clones only, with some absent. In the table there are around 320,000 clones, 90% of which are singletons. CDR1 is SGHTS and CDR2 is YDEGEE in the germline V gene. With V trimmed by 3 bases and J by 8 bases, 11 bases remained unmatched. This CDR3 comprises 15 residues. Those who participated ranged in age from about 18 to 95 years and resided in 24 US areas. What was sequenced was PBMCs or T cells enriched from blood (not recorded which). This sequence originates from a woman in her twenties or thirties who had been exposed to COVID-19. V and J are TRBV5-8 and TRBJ1-5; 7 positions match TRBD1. CDR3 nucleotide sequence: TGTGCCAGCAGCTCCCGACAGGGTTACGTAGAGCCCCAGCATTTT. Its translation: CASSSRQGYVEPQHF.